A single sample gave rise to the 18 T cell receptor beta chains below, sequenced in a study of T cells in localized non-small cell lung cancer. Using immunoSEQ multiplex PCR, the repertoire was profiled, and TCRdb retains in-frame clones only, with some absent. In the table there are 40,000 or so clones, around 88% of which are singletons. The starting material was peripheral blood, obtained before any cancer treatment. Every receptor here comes from a man between 40 and 70 years old with stage I lung adenocarcinoma.

This clone has more than one count but fewer than ten. The chain uses TRBV19 and TRBJ2-1; D possibly corresponds to TRBD2 (6 bases). Trimming pared 6 bases from V and 0 bases from J, leaving 12 bases between. Germline V gives CDR1 LNHDA, CDR2 SQIVND (reference sequence). This CDR3 has 15 amino acids. In DNA, the CDR3 is TGTGCCAGTAGCTCGGGACTTTCCTCCTACAATGAGCAGTTCTTC. Residues: CASSSGLSSYNEQFF.

This chain joins TRBV5-1 and TRBJ1-5, with TRBD1 matching 9 bases. CDR3 length equals 14 residues. The V gene's germline CDR1 is SGHRS and CDR2 YFSETQ. V was clipped by 2 bases and J by 5 bases; unmatched bases: 2. As DNA, the CDR3 is TGCGCCAGCAGCTTACGACAGGGGGATCAGCCCCAGCATTTT. It encodes CASSLRQGDQPQHF. Combining the CDR3 with reference TRBV5-1 and TRBJ1-5 gives the whole variable domain KAGVTQTPRYLIKTRGQQVTLSCSPISGHRSVSWYQQTPGQGLQFLFEYFSETQRNKGNFPGRFSGRQFSNSRSEMNVSTLELGDSALYLCASSLRQGDQPQHFGDGTRLSIL.

V gene TRBV29-1 combines with J gene TRBJ2-3, with TRBD2 matching over 13 bases. The CDR3 is 15 residues long. Germline loops: CDR1 SQVTM, CDR2 ANQGSEA. Trimming cost V 6 bases and J 4 bases; bases outside gene matches: 7. The CDR3, as DNA: TGCAGCGTCGGACGACTAGCGGGAGGTCCAGATACGCAGTATTTT. It translates to CSVGRLAGGPDTQYF.

The chain couples TRBV30 to TRBJ2-2; D remains ambiguous. The germline V gene has CDR1 GTSNPN and CDR2 SVGIG (reference sequence). This CDR3 has 12 amino acids. The V end lost 0 bases, the J end lost 6 bases, and 5 bases lay between the germline ends. In DNA form, the CDR3 reads TGTGCCTGGAGTGTAACCGCCGGGGAGCTGTTTTTT. Translation gives CAWSVTAGELFF.

This rearrangement joins TRBV4-2 to TRBJ2-7; D is unresolved. The germline CDR1 and CDR2 sequences are LGHNA and YNFKEQ. V lost 0 bases to trimming and J lost 3 bases, with 12 bases between them. This CDR3 has 15 residues. CDR3 protein: CASSQDKQSYYEQYF. The CDR3 bases are TGTGCCAGCAGCCAAGATAAGCAGTCATACTACGAGCAGTACTTC.

This clone has only one observation. The chain carries TRBV27 and TRBJ1-1; D not resolved. This CDR3 has 15 amino acids. The germline V gene has CDR1 MNHEY and CDR2 SMNVEV (reference sequence). Trimming left V 2 bases short and J 4 bases short, with 14 bases between. In DNA form, the CDR3 reads TGTGCCAGCAGTTTAGTTTCCCCTCCGCGCACTGAAGCTTTCTTT. This encodes CASSLVSPPRTEAFF.

CDR3 DNA: TGTGCCAGCAGTCTCCCCGGTCTGGCCTCTGGAAACACCATATATTTT. The encoded protein is CASSLPGLASGNTIYF. V is TRBV28 and J is TRBJ1-3, with D unclear. The length of the CDR3 is 16 residues. Looked up from germline, CDR1 is MDHEN and CDR2 is SYDVKM. With 5 bases removed from V and 0 bases from J, the gap between germline ends came to 14 bases.

J is TRBJ2-2 and V is TRBV9; 7 bases map to TRBD1. The CDR3 runs to 15 residues. J was trimmed by 5 bases and V by 3 bases; bases with no gene match: 7. Germline values: CDR1 SGDLS, CDR2 YYNGEE. The CDR3 nucleotides are TGTGCCAGCAGCGCCCTCGACAGGGCGACCGGGGAGCTGTTTTTT. Protein: CASSALDRATGELFF. Full variable domain (outside the CDR3, taken from reference TRBV9 and TRBJ2-2): DSGVTQTPKHLITATGQRVTLRCSPRSGDLSVYWYQQSLDQGLQFLIQYYNGEERAKGNILERFSAQQFPDLHSELNLSSLELGDSALYFCASSALDRATGELFFGEGSRLTVL.

This rearrangement joins TRBV28 to TRBJ2-1; no firm D call. Per germline, CDR1 MDHEN and CDR2 SYDVKM. The CDR3 is 11 amino acids. The ends were cut back, 7 bases at V and 7 bases at J, with 8 bases in the middle. In DNA form, the CDR3 reads TGTGCCAGCATTCTGGGGAATGAGCAGTTCTTC. It yields the protein CASILGNEQFF.

This chain connects TRBV7-8 to TRBJ2-5; 12 nucleotides line up with TRBD2. The CDR3 has 18 residues. Looked up from germline, CDR1 is SGHVS and CDR2 is FQNEAQ. CDR3 loop: CATGWLAGGPVGSETQYF. CDR3 DNA: TGTGCGACCGGTTGGCTAGCGGGAGGGCCGGTGGGGTCAGAGACCCAGTACTTC.

CDR3: CASSLSSPAEAFF. CDR3 coding DNA: TGCGCCAGCAGCTTAAGTTCCCCGGCGGAAGCTTTCTTT. The chain has TRBV5-1 and TRBJ1-1; D unclear. The V end lost 2 bases, the J end lost 8 bases, and 13 bases lay between the germline ends. Germline CDR1 and CDR2: SGHRS and YFSETQ. This CDR3 is built from 13 residues. Using reference TRBV5-1 and TRBJ1-1 for the parts outside the CDR3, the full variable domain is KAGVTQTPRYLIKTRGQQVTLSCSPISGHRSVSWYQQTPGQGLQFLFEYFSETQRNKGNFPGRFSGRQFSNSRSEMNVSTLELGDSALYLCASSLSSPAEAFFGQGTRLTVV.

This sequence joins TRBV28 and TRBJ2-3, with D uncertain. This CDR3 has 11 residues. The germline V gene has CDR1 MDHEN and CDR2 SYDVKM. V gave up 4 bases and J gave up 5 bases, with 4 bases separating them. The CDR3: CASSSIDTQYF. CDR3 DNA: TGTGCCAGCAGTTCAATAGATACGCAGTATTTT.

The rearrangement links TRBV9 to TRBJ1-2, with D hard to call. This CDR3 has 12 amino acids. Trimming shortened V by 3 bases and J by 2 bases, and 5 bases separated the two germline ends. Germline V gives CDR1 SGDLS, CDR2 YYNGEE. CDR3 in DNA: TGTGCCAGCAGCGCGCTGAACTATGGCTACACCTTC. Protein product: CASSALNYGYTF.

This chain joins TRBV29-1 and TRBJ2-1; D may be TRBD2 (5 bases). From germline, CDR1 is SQVTM and CDR2 ANQGSEA. The V end was cut by 5 bases, the J end by 9 bases, with 11 bases between. The CDR3 is made up of 11 amino acids. Written as DNA, the CDR3 is TGCAGCGTTAGATCCGGGATTGAGCAGTTCTTC. Protein sequence: CSVRSGIEQFF.

The chain joins TRBV15 to TRBJ2-3; D is perhaps TRBD2 (6 bases). The CDR3 spans 14 residues. CDR1 LNHNV and CDR2 YYDKDF come from the germline V gene (reference sequence). With 4 bases removed from V and 2 bases from J, the gap between germline ends came to 10 bases. In DNA, the CDR3 is TGTGCCACCAGCACCGGGAGACCCACAGATACGCAGTATTTT. Protein sequence: CATSTGRPTDTQYF.

This chain joins TRBV6-5 and TRBJ2-5; 8 bases line up with TRBD1. Germline CDR1 is MNHEY and CDR2 is SVGAGI. The V segment lost 2 bases and the J segment 5 bases; nucleotides outside the gene matches: 7. The CDR3 extends over 15 amino acids. The CDR3 loop is CASSYRDRSRETQYF. In DNA form, the CDR3 reads TGTGCCAGCAGTTACCGGGACAGGAGTCGGGAGACCCAGTACTTC.

The chain has TRBV4-2 and TRBJ2-3; 7 bases align to TRBD1. CDR1 is LGHNA and CDR2 is YNFKEQ in the germline V gene. The CDR3 length is 15 residues. V lost 1 base, J lost 5 bases, and 6 bases stayed unmatched. The CDR3 coding sequence is TGTGCCAGCAGCCAAGGGCAGGGGGTGGGAGATACGCAGTATTTT. It encodes CASSQGQGVGDTQYF.

This chain connects TRBV5-4 to TRBJ1-2, with a weak D call TRBD1 (5 bases). Germline values: CDR1 SGHNT, CDR2 YYREEE (reference sequence). V lost 2 bases, J lost 0 bases, and 11 bases lay in between. The CDR3 length is 15 residues. The chain's CDR3 is CASSFPQGANYGYTF. The CDR3, as DNA: TGTGCCAGCAGCTTCCCGCAGGGTGCTAACTATGGCTACACCTTC.